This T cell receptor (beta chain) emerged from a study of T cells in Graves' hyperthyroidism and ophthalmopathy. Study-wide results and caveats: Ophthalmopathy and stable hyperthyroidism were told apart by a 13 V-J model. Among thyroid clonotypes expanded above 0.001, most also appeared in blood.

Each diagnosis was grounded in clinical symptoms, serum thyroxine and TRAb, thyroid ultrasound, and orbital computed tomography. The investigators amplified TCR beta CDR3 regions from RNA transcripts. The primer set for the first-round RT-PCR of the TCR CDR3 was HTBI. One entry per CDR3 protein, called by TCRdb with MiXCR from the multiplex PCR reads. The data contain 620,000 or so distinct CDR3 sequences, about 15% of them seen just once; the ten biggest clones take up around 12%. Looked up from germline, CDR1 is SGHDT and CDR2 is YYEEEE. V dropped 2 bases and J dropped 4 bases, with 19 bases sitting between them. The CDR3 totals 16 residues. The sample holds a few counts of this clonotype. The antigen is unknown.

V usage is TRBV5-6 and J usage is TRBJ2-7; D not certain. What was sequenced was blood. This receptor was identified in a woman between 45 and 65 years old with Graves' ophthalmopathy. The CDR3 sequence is CASSFRSSRGRYEQYF. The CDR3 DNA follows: TGTGCCAGCAGCTTTAGAAGCTCACGTGGCCGGTACGAGCAGTACTTC. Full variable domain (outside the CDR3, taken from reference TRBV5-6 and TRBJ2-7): DAGVTQSPTHLIKTRGQQVTLRCSPKSGHDTVSWYQQALGQGPQFIFQYYEEEERQRGNFPDRFSGHQFPNYSSELNVNALLLGDSALYLCASSFRSSRGRYEQYFGPGTRLTVT.